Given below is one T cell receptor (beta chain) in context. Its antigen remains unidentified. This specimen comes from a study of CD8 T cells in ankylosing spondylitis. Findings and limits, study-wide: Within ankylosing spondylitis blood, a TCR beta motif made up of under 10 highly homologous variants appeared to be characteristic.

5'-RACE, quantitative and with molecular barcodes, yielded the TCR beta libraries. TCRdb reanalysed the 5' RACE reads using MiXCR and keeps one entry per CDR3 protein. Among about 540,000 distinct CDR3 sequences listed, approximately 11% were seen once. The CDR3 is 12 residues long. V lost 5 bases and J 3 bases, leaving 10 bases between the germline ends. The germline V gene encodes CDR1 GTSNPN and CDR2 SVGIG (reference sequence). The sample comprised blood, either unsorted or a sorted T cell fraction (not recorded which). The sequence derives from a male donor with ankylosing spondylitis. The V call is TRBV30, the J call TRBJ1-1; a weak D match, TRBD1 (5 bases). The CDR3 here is CAWERGDTEAFF. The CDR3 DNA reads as TGTGCCTGGGAGCGGGGGGACACTGAAGCTTTCTTT.